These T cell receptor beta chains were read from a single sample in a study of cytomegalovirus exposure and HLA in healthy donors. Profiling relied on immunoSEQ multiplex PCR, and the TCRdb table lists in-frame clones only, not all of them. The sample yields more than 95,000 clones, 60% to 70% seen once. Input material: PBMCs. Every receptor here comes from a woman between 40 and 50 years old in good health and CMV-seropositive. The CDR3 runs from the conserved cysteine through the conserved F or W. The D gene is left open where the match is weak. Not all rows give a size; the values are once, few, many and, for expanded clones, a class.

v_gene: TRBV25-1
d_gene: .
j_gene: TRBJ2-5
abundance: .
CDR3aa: CASSVQEYQETQYF
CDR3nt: TGTGCCAGCAGTGTACAGGAGTACCAAGAGACCCAGTACTTC

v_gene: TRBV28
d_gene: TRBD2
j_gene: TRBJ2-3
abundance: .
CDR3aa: CASSFRSSGGDTDTQYF
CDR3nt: TGTGCCAGCAGTTTTCGATCTTCGGGAGGGGACACAGATACGCAGTATTTT

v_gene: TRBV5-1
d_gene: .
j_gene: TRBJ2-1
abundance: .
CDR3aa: CASSLSSNREQFF
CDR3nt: TGCGCCAGCAGCTTGAGTTCCAATAGAGAGCAGTTCTTC

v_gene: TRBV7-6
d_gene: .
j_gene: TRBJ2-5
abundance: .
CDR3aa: CASSQGTQETQYF
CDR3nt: TGTGCCAGCAGCCAGGGGACCCAAGAGACCCAGTACTTC

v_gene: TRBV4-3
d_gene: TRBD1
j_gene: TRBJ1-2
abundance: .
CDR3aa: CASSHLGQALGYTF
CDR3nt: TGCGCCAGCAGCCACCTAGGACAGGCTCTTGGCTACACCTTC

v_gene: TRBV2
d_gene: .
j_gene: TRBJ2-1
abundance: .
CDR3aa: CASSKTSHEQFF
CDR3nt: TGTGCCAGCAGTAAGACTAGTCATGAGCAGTTCTTC

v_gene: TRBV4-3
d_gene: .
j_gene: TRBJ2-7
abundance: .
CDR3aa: CASSQDLSTYEQYF
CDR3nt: TGCGCCAGCAGCCAAGATCTCAGTACCTACGAGCAGTACTTC

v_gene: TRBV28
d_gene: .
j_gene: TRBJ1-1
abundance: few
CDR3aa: CASSPPRDLGTEAFF
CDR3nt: TGTGCCAGCAGTCCGCCCCGGGACTTGGGCACTGAAGCTTTCTTT

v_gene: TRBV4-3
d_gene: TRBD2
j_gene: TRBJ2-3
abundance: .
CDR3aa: CASSQELSLFSGTVSDTQYF
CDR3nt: TGCGCCAGCAGCCAAGAGTTGTCCCTATTTAGCGGGACTGTCTCAGATACGCAGTATTTT

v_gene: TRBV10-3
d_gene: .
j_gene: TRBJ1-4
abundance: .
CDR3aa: CAISEAATNEKLFF
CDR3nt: TGTGCCATCTCGGAGGCTGCAACTAATGAAAAACTGTTTTTT

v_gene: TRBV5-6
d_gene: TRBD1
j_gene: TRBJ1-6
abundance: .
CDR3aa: CASSLPGTGVSPLHF
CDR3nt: TGTGCCAGCAGCTTACCCGGGACAGGGGTTTCACCCCTCCACTTT

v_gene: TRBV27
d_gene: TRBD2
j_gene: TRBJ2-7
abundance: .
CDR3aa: CASSPGTSGREQYF
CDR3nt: TGTGCCAGCAGTCCCGGGACTAGCGGGAGGGAGCAGTACTTC

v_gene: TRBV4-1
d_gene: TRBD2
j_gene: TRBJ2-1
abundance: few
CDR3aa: CASSRSSGRADEQFF
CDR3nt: TGCGCCAGCAGCCGTAGTAGCGGGAGGGCCGATGAGCAGTTCTTC

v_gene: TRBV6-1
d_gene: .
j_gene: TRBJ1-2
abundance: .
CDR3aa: CASSVTQGNYGYTF
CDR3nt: TGTGCCAGCAGTGTGACTCAGGGGAACTATGGCTACACCTTC

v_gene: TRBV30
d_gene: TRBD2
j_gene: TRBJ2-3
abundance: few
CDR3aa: CAWSLGSGRTDTQYF
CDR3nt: TGTGCCTGGAGTTTGGGAAGCGGGAGGACAGATACGCAGTATTTT

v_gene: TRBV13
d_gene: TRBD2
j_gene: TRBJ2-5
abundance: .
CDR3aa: CASRVGAGGFEETQYF
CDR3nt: TGTGCCAGCAGAGTTGGTGCGGGAGGGTTCGAAGAGACCCAGTACTTC

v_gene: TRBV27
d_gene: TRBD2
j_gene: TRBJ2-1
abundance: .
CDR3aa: CASSLGTSGRAMNEQFF
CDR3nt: TGTGCCAGCAGTTTAGGGACTAGCGGGAGGGCCATGAATGAGCAGTTCTTC

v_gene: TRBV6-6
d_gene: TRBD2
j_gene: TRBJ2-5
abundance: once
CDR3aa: CASSYSSGRYQETQYF
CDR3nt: TGTGCCAGCAGTTACTCGAGCGGGAGATACCAAGAGACCCAGTACTTC

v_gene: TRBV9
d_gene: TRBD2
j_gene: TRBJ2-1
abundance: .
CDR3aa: CASSSPAGRATTKEQFF
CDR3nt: TGTGCCAGCAGTTCCCCGGCCGGGAGGGCCACTACGAAAGAGCAGTTCTTC

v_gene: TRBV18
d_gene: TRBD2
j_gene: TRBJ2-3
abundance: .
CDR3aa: CASSPGASGDTDTQYF
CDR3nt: TGTGCCAGCTCACCCGGGGCTAGCGGTGACACAGATACGCAGTATTTT

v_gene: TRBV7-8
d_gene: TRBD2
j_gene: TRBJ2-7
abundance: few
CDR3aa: CASSSSGSSYEQYF
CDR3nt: TGTGCCAGCAGCTCAAGCGGGAGCTCCTACGAGCAGTACTTC

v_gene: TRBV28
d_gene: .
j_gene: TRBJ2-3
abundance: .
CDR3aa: CASRATDTDTQYF
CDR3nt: TGTGCCAGCAGAGCGACAGACACAGATACGCAGTATTTT

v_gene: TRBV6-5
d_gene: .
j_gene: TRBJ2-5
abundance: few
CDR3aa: CASGYEGGETQYF
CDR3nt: TGTGCCAGTGGGTACGAGGGTGGAGAGACCCAGTACTTC

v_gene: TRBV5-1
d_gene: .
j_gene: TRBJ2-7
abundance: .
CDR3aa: CASSLTGEQYF
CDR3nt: TGCGCCAGCAGCTTGACTGGTGAGCAGTACTTC

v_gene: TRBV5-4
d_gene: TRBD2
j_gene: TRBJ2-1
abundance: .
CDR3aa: CASSFWTSGRKEQFF
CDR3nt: TGTGCCAGCAGCTTTTGGACTAGCGGGAGAAAAGAGCAGTTCTTC

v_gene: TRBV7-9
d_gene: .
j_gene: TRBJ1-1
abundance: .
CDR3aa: CASSLQSGSAEAFF
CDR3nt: TGTGCCAGCAGCTTACAGTCGGGTTCGGCTGAAGCTTTCTTT

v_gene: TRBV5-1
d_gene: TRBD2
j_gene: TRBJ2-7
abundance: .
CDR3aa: CASSSRGTSEPYEQYF
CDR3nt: TGCGCCAGCAGCTCACGAGGGACTAGCGAACCCTACGAGCAGTACTTC

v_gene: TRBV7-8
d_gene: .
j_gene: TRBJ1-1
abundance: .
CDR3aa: CASSLEGRNTEAFF
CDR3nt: TGTGCCAGCAGCTTAGAGGGGCGAAACACTGAAGCTTTCTTT

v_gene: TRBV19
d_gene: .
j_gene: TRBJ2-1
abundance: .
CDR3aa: CASSIYSLYEQFF
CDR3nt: TGTGCCAGTAGTATTTACAGTCTCTATGAGCAGTTCTTC

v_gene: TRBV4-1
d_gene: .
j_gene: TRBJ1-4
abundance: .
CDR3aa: CASSQAEATNEKLFF
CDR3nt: TGCGCCAGCAGCCAAGCTGAGGCAACTAATGAAAAACTGTTTTTT

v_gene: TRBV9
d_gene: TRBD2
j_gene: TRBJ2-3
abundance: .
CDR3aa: CASSTGLAGTDTQYF
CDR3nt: TGTGCCAGCAGCACCGGACTAGCGGGCACAGATACGCAGTATTTT

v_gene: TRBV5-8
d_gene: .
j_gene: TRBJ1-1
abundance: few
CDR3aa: CASSLDFRNTEAFF
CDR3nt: TGTGCCAGCAGCTTGGACTTCCGGAACACTGAAGCTTTCTTT

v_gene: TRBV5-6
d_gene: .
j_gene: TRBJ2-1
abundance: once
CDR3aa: CASSRLVREQFF
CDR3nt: TGTGCCAGCAGCCGTCTAGTCCGTGAGCAGTTCTTC

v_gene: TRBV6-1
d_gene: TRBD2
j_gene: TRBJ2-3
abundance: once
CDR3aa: CASSEWTSVGTDTQYF
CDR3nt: TGTGCCAGCAGTGAATGGACTAGCGTTGGCACAGATACGCAGTATTTT

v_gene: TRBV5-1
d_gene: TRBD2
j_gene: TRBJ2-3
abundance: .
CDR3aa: CASSSTSRGRSTDTQYF
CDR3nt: TGCGCCAGCAGCTCAACCTCTCGCGGGAGAAGCACAGATACGCAGTATTTT

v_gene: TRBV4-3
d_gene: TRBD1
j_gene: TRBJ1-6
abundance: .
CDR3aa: CASSQETGYSPLHF
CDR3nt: TGCGCCAGCAGCCAGGAGACAGGGTATTCACCCCTCCACTTT

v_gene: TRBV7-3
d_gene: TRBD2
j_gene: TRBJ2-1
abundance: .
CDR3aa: CASSLMTSGRANEQFF
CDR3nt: TGTGCCAGCAGCTTAATGACTAGCGGGAGGGCGAATGAGCAGTTCTTC

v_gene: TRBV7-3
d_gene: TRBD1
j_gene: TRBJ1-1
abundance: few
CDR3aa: CASSLRTTGGEAFF
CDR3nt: TGTGCCAGCAGCCTGCGGACGACAGGGGGAGAAGCTTTCTTT